A single sample is the source of the 32 T cell receptor beta chains below, sequenced in a study of metastatic and nonmetastatic thyroid tumors (dated by TCRdb to between 2020 and 2021). No patient had received any treatment before thyroid surgery. The protocol used for the library was PCR. This sample was sequenced with an Illumina HiSeq 4000. The public reads were reprocessed in TCRdb via fastp at Q25 and MiXCR, keeping in-frame beta chains. Present in this sample are about 19,000 clones, 36% of which were seen just once. The top ten clones comprise approximately 29% of the sample. Specimen: tumor tissue. These receptors all come from a female donor with papillary thyroid cancer or a benign thyroid nodule (not recorded which). Some clones in this sample may be carry-over from other donors' samples.

This clone has a handful of counts. The chain couples TRBV6-2 or TRBV6-3 to TRBJ2-1, with 12 bases lining up with TRBD2. This CDR3 contains 17 residues. J lost 4 bases, V lost 5 bases, and 9 bases had no gene match. CDR1 and CDR2 (germline): MNHEY, SVGEGT. The CDR3 sequence: CASSTIGLAGKYNEQFF. DNA of the CDR3: TGTGCCAGCAGTACCATCGGACTAGCGGGAAAGTACAATGAGCAGTTCTTC.

The chain links TRBV12-3 or TRBV12-4 to TRBJ2-3; 7 nucleotides line up with TRBD2. J lost 2 bases, V lost 4 bases, and 9 bases had no gene match. The length of the CDR3 is 16 residues. CDR3 sequence (DNA): TGTGCCAGCAGTTCTCCTCCTAGCGGTTACACAGATACGCAGTATTTT. It codes for CASSSPPSGYTDTQYF.

V is TRBV19 and J is TRBJ2-7; TRBD2 matches at 7 bases. Trimming took 10 bases from V and 6 from J; bases not matched to a gene: 9. Germline CDR1 LNHDA, CDR2 SQIVND (reference sequence). The CDR3 has 12 residues. DNA for the CDR3: TGTGCCATAATGGGACTAAGCGGCGAGCAGTACTTC. As protein: CAIMGLSGEQYF.

The V gene is TRBV28, the J gene TRBJ2-7, with a weak D call TRBD2 (6 bases). The CDR3 covers 14 residues. Per germline, CDR1 MDHEN and CDR2 SYDVKM. The V and J ends lost 6 bases and 5 bases respectively, with 17 bases between them. CDR3 protein: CASRGWAGLNEQYF. The CDR3 DNA reads TGTGCCAGCAGGGGATGGGCGGGGCTCAACGAGCAGTACTTC.

The V call is TRBV9, the J call TRBJ2-3; tentative D call: TRBD1 (6 bases). The CDR3 covers 16 residues. The germline V and J ends were trimmed by 0 bases and 2 bases, with 13 bases remaining between them. The V gene's germline CDR1 is SGDLS and CDR2 YYNGEE. CDR3 protein: CASSVVGQSFTDTQYF. The CDR3 DNA reads TGTGCCAGCAGCGTAGTGGGACAATCTTTCACAGATACGCAGTATTTT.

The chain joins TRBV27 to TRBJ2-7; no firm D call. The V end lost 2 bases, the J end lost 1 base, and 9 bases lay between the germline ends. Germline values: CDR1 MNHEY, CDR2 SMNVEV (reference sequence). This CDR3 contains 14 residues. The CDR3: CASSLRDLSYEQYF. CDR3 coding DNA: TGTGCCAGCAGTTTACGAGACTTATCCTACGAGCAGTACTTC.

This clone has just a few counts. J is TRBJ1-3 and V is TRBV27; D remains unclear. With 0 bases removed from V and 3 bases from J, the gap between germline ends came to 6 bases. Germline-derived CDR1 and CDR2 are MNHEY and SMNVEV (reference sequence). This CDR3 region has 14 residues. The CDR3 sequence is CASSLSGRGNTIYF. The CDR3 DNA reads as TGTGCCAGCAGTTTATCCGGACGTGGAAACACCATATATTTT.

In its sample, this clone was seen once. CDR3: CASSSGLADYEQYF. CDR3 DNA: TGTGCCAGCAGCTCCGGACTAGCGGACTACGAGCAGTACTTC. V and J are TRBV5-4 and TRBJ2-7, with 10 bases matching TRBD2. Per the germline V gene, CDR1 is SGHNT and CDR2 is YYREEE (reference sequence). V dropped 3 bases and J dropped 3; count of bases not matched to a gene: 3. This CDR3 contains 14 residues.

CDR3 amino acids: CASSPEATSGAYNEQFF. The CDR3 DNA sequence: TGTGCCAGTAGTCCCGAGGCCACTAGCGGGGCCTACAATGAGCAGTTCTTC. The V gene is TRBV19, the J gene TRBJ2-1; TRBD2 matches 10 bases. Trimming at V came to 5 bases and at J to 2 bases, leaving 9 bases not matched to a gene. This CDR3 comprises 17 residues. Germline lookup yields CDR1 LNHDA and CDR2 SQIVND (reference sequence).

V is TRBV9 and J is TRBJ1-2; D gene uncertain. In germline, CDR1 is SGDLS, CDR2 YYNGEE. Trimming took off 0 bases at V and 2 bases at J, with 11 bases between the two ends. The CDR3 length is 15 residues. CDR3 residues: CASSVGRGGNYGYTF. CDR3 DNA: TGTGCCAGCAGCGTAGGGCGGGGAGGAAACTATGGCTACACCTTC.

V gene TRBV6-1 combines with J gene TRBJ2-1; TRBD2 might be the D (6 bases). Germline loops: CDR1 MNHNS, CDR2 SASEGT. The CDR3 loop spans 14 amino acids. The V end was cut by 5 bases, the J end by 7 bases, with 15 bases between. CDR3 DNA sequence: TGTGCCAGCAGTCCCGCGGGGTCGCGGAATGAGCAGTTCTTC. Translated: CASSPAGSRNEQFF.

The rearrangement links TRBV6-1 to TRBJ2-7, with D perhaps matching TRBD2 (7 bases). The CDR3 contains 17 residues. The germline V gene has CDR1 MNHNS and CDR2 SASEGT. V was trimmed by 4 bases and J by 3 bases, leaving 22 bases between them. Written as DNA, the CDR3 is TGTGCCAGCAGTGGGGTAGGGGGAGGGCCTCCTTTCTACGAGCAGTACTTC. This translates into CASSGVGGGPPFYEQYF.

This clone was recorded a few times. The chain combines TRBV6-2 or TRBV6-3 with TRBJ2-1, with 12 positions matching TRBD2. Germline V gene lookup returns CDR1 MNHEY and CDR2 SVGEGT. The CDR3 extends over 15 amino acids. Unmatched junction bases numbered 5, after V lost 7 bases and J lost 4 bases. The CDR3 nucleotides read TGTGCCAGCATCCCAGGACTAGCGGGGTACAATGAGCAGTTCTTC. Amino acid sequence: CASIPGLAGYNEQFF.

The table lists this clone with a few counts. The V and J genes are TRBV28 and TRBJ2-7; 7 nucleotides align to TRBD2. The germline V gene has CDR1 MDHEN and CDR2 SYDVKM. J gave up 0 bases and V 5 bases, and 7 bases lay outside the gene matches. The CDR3 length is 15 residues. CDR3 nucleotides: TGTGCCAGCAGTGCCGCCGGGGGGAGCTCCTACGAGCAGTACTTC. Amino acids: CASSAAGGSSYEQYF.

This chain joins TRBV7-3 and TRBJ2-1; D uncertain. V was pared by 1 base and J by 1 base, with 11 bases between. From germline, CDR1 is SGHTA and CDR2 FQGTGA. There are 16 residues in the CDR3. The CDR3 DNA follows: TGTGCCAGCAGCTTAAGTCTGGGAAGGTCCTACAATGAGCAGTTCTTC. This gives the protein CASSLSLGRSYNEQFF.

Here the CDR3 DNA reads TGTGCCAGCAGGGACCCAAGAAGTAATGAAAAACTGTTTTTT. Translation gives CASRDPRSNEKLFF. V usage is TRBV2 and J usage is TRBJ1-4; D ambiguous. The CDR3 contains 14 residues. V lost 6 bases and J lost 4, with 12 bases in between. Germline CDR1 SNHLY, CDR2 FYNNEI.

V is TRBV28 and J is TRBJ2-1, with D uncertain. CDR3 length: 12 amino acids. The V gene's germline CDR1 is MDHEN and CDR2 SYDVKM. CDR3 in amino acids: CAGATAIDEQFF. The CDR3 nucleotides read TGTGCAGGAGCGACCGCAATCGATGAGCAGTTCTTC. The variable domain in full, completed from reference TRBV28 and TRBJ2-1, reads DVKVTQSSRYLVKRTGEKVFLECVQDMDHENMFWYRQDPGLGLRLIYFSYDVKMKEKGDIPEGYSVSREKKERFSLILESASTNQTSMYLCAGATAIDEQFFGPGTRLTVL.

This rearrangement joins TRBV2 to TRBJ2-3; 7 bases are a match to TRBD2. CDR3 length equals 20 residues. The V and J ends lost 4 bases and 2 bases, in that order; junction bases with no gene match: 21. CDR1 is SNHLY and CDR2 is FYNNEI in the germline V gene. This CDR3 reads CASSVPRTLAGILFTDTQYF. The CDR3 bases are TGTGCCAGCAGTGTGCCTCGAACCTTAGCGGGTATTCTGTTCACAGATACGCAGTATTTT.

The chain employs TRBV6-2 or TRBV6-3 and TRBJ2-3; tentatively, D is TRBD2 (6 bases). The germline V gene has CDR1 MNHEY and CDR2 SVGEGT. The CDR3 length is 19 residues. Trimming took off 1 base at V and 0 bases at J, with 20 bases between the two ends. CDR3 bases: TGTGCCAGCAGTTACTACGGGGGTTCCCCTTTAGGTAGCACAGATACGCAGTATTTT. This encodes CASSYYGGSPLGSTDTQYF.

This chain connects TRBV11-2 to TRBJ1-2; no clear D. Germline loops: CDR1 SGHAT, CDR2 FQNNGV. The CDR3 is made up of 14 amino acids. Trimming removed 3 bases from V and 2 bases from J, with 10 bases in between. CDR3 sequence: CASSFTAENYGYTF. CDR3 DNA: TGTGCCAGCAGCTTTACAGCGGAGAACTATGGCTACACCTTC.

J is TRBJ2-1 and V is TRBV6-2 or TRBV6-3; 11 bases agree with TRBD1. The CDR3 loop spans 14 amino acids. V lost 6 bases and J lost 10; bases outside the gene matches: 8. From germline, CDR1 is MNHEY and CDR2 SVGEGT. This CDR3 reads CASRRTGQGGEQFF. DNA for the CDR3: TGTGCCAGCAGGCGAACGGGACAGGGGGGAGAGCAGTTCTTC.

The table lists this clone with a few counts. This chain uses TRBV27 with TRBJ1-1; D is perhaps TRBD1 (5 bases). V was clipped by 4 bases and J by 5 bases, with 17 bases between them. CDR1 and CDR2 (germline): MNHEY, SMNVEV (reference sequence). This CDR3 is 15 amino acids long. The CDR3 DNA reads as TGTGCCAGCAGTTCCCAGGGAGGTTTGTGGACTGAAGCTTTCTTT. It translates to CASSSQGGLWTEAFF.

The V gene is TRBV6-1, the J gene TRBJ1-4, with a weak D call TRBD1 (5 bases). CDR1 is MNHNS, CDR2 SASEGT, per germline. This CDR3 has 14 amino acids. Trimming removed 4 bases from V and 7 bases from J, with 13 bases in between. This CDR3 reads CASSVGRVIEKLFF. The CDR3 region has the DNA TGTGCCAGCAGTGTTGGCAGGGTGATTGAAAAACTGTTTTTT.

This clone has more than one count but fewer than ten. The chain links TRBV6-5 to TRBJ2-1; perhaps TRBD1 as D (7 bases). Trimming stripped 0 bases from V and 9 bases from J, with 15 bases between. The germline V gene encodes CDR1 MNHEY and CDR2 SVGAGI. The CDR3 loop spans 15 amino acids. The CDR3 DNA reads TGTGCCAGCAGTTACTCCCCCCAGGGGGGCACTGAGCAGTTCTTC. This encodes CASSYSPQGGTEQFF.

This rearrangement joins TRBV20-1 to TRBJ2-1; 12 bases are a match to TRBD2. Trimming at V came to 1 base and at J to 3 bases, leaving 1 base not matched to a gene. Germline loops: CDR1 DFQATT, CDR2 SNEGSKA (reference sequence). CDR3 length equals 15 residues. CDR3 sequence (DNA): TGCAGTGCTAGAGGGACTAGCGGGGTCTACAATGAGCAGTTCTTC. Translating it yields CSARGTSGVYNEQFF.

The chain carries TRBV11-3 and TRBJ1-3; D is unresolved. Per the germline V gene, CDR1 is SGHNT and CDR2 is YENEEA. With 1 base removed from V and 0 bases from J, the gap between germline ends came to 7 bases. The CDR3 runs 15 residues. The CDR3 loop reads CASSLGSISGNTIYF. The CDR3 DNA reads as TGTGCCAGCAGCTTAGGGTCAATCTCTGGAAACACCATATATTTT.

Comment on this clone: Germline is not matched at one junction end, which may reflect a read error. The rearrangement links TRBV20-1 to TRBJ2-7; D ambiguous. Germline V gene sequence: CDR1 DFQATT, CDR2 SNEGSKA (reference sequence). This CDR3 has 15 residues. DNA for the CDR3: TGCAGTGCTGGAGAAAGTGGCAGGAAAGCCAACGAGCAGTACTTC. This gives the protein CSAGESGRKANEQYF.

V usage is TRBV25-1 and J usage is TRBJ1-4; D call uncertain. The CDR3 has 17 amino acids. CDR1 MGHDK and CDR2 SYGVNS come from the germline V gene. Trimming removed 2 bases from V and 14 bases from J, with 27 bases in between. CDR3 nucleotide sequence: TGTGCCAGCAGTGAACATCGCGTTGCGGACGGCCGGCCTAGGCTGTTTTTT. Protein: CASSEHRVADGRPRLFF.

This clone turned up a few times. The chain carries TRBV12-3 or TRBV12-4 and TRBJ2-5; D is ambiguous. This CDR3 has 15 residues. V lost 4 bases, J lost 5 bases, and 17 bases lay in between. CDR3 in DNA: TGTGCCAGCAGTTCCTACACTGCCGAAGGGGAGACCCAGTACTTC. The encoded protein is CASSSYTAEGETQYF.

The CDR3 bases are TGCGCCAGCAGCCTGGATGAGGCGGGGCACCCCGCGGAGCTGTTTTTT. It is translated as CASSLDEAGHPAELFF. J is TRBJ2-2 and V is TRBV5-1; perhaps TRBD2 as D (6 bases). V was shortened by 4 bases and J by 10 bases, with 23 bases between the two germline ends. Looked up from germline, CDR1 is SGHRS and CDR2 is YFSETQ. This CDR3 contains 16 residues.

This clone was counted a few times. The rearrangement uses TRBV6-2 or TRBV6-3 and TRBJ1-2; D is ambiguous. The germline V gene has CDR1 MNHEY and CDR2 SVGEGT. The V end was cut by 6 bases, the J end by 2 bases, with 10 bases between. The CDR3 contains 13 residues. CDR3 amino acids: CASRTPGNYGYTF. The CDR3 DNA sequence: TGTGCCAGCAGGACCCCGGGCAACTATGGCTACACCTTC.

V usage is TRBV3-1 and J usage is TRBJ2-1; 8 positions agree with TRBD1. CDR1 is LGHDT and CDR2 is YNNKEL in the germline V gene (reference sequence). Unmatched junction bases numbered 8, after V lost 4 bases and J lost 6 bases. This CDR3 spans 15 amino acids. CDR3 bases: TGTGCCAGCAGCCTACGCCAGGGGGCTTCCAATGAGCAGTTCTTC. Translated, it gives CASSLRQGASNEQFF.